This TCR beta chain was sequenced for a study of cytomegalovirus exposure and HLA in healthy donors. Study-level points and caveats: A subsequent analysis found that TCR clusters from the first cohort also tended to co-occur in the roughly 120 validation repertoires, with approximately 94% of cluster scores above 0. There were some public TCRs occurring in many donors, but most TCR sequences were rare.

This CDR3 is 14 amino acids long. The junction had 11 bases not matched to a gene; V was cut back by 8 bases and J by 7 bases. CDR1 is MNHEY, CDR2 SVGAGI, per germline. The study drew the donors from its 120-subject validation cohort, separate from the roughly 710-subject first cohort. TCRdb's table, derived via immunoSEQ multiplex PCR, lists solely in-frame clones and lacks some. The sample holds some 130,000 clones, approximately 82% seen once. This clone was recorded a few times. Its antigen is undetermined. The sample comprised PBMCs. This TCR was recovered from a young man in good health and CMV-seropositive. V usage is TRBV6-5 and J usage is TRBJ1-5; 7 bases fit TRBD1. CDR3 DNA sequence: TGTGCCAGCGGACTAAACAGGGGTGAGCAGCCCCAGCATTTT. Translation gives CASGLNRGEQPQHF.